This entry lists 2 T cell receptor beta chains sequenced from one sample in a study of T-cell reconstitution after alpha-beta-depleted transplantation in children. This sample's TCRbeta library carried unique molecular identifier barcodes. TCRdb independently ran MiXCR on the PCR reads; one entry per CDR3 protein. The data show 600,000 or so distinct CDR3 sequences, 20% to 25% seen once. The sequencing used PBMCs, mostly from graft donor cells, collected 360 days after TCRalphabeta/CD19-depleted stem cell transplant. These receptors all come from a boy younger than two who had a stem cell transplant for acute myeloid leukemia, so the T cells may come from the graft donor.

This clonotype was counted only a few times. The chain links TRBV20-1 to TRBJ2-1; 7 bases are shared with TRBD2. V shed 7 bases and J 2 bases; nucleotides not matched to a gene: 8. Germline V gene lookup returns CDR1 DFQATT and CDR2 SNEGSKA (reference sequence). CDR3 size: 14 residues. The CDR3 spells CSVLVGGAYNEQFF. The CDR3 DNA follows: TGCAGTGTCCTGGTGGGGGGGGCCTACAATGAGCAGTTCTTC.

This clonotype has only a few counts. This chain joins TRBV5-1 and TRBJ2-3; 7 bases map to TRBD2. The trim removed 0 bases at V and 2 bases at J, leaving 6 bases unmatched. CDR1 and CDR2 (germline): SGHRS, YFSETQ. CDR3 size: 16 residues. The DNA of the CDR3 is TGCGCCAGCAGCTTGGCTAGCGGAGGGCCCACAGATACGCAGTATTTT. It is translated as CASSLASGGPTDTQYF.